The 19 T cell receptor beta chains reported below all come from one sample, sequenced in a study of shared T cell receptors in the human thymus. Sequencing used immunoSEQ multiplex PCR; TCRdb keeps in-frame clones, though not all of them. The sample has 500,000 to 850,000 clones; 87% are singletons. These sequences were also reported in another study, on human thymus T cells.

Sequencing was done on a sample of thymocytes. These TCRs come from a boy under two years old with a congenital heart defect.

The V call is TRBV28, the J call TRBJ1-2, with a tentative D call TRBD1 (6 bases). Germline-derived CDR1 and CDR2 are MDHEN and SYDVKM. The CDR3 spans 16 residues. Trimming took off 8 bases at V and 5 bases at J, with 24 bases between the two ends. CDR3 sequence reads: CASVPGGAGLGYGYTF. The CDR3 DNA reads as TGTGCCAGCGTTCCGGGGGGCGCGGGACTGGGGTATGGCTACACCTTC.

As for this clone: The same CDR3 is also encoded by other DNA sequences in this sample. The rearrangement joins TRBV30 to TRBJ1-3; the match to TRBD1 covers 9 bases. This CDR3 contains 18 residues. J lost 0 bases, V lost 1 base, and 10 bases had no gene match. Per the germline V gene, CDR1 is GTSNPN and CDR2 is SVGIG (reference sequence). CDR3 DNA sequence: TGTGCCTGGAGTGAAAAGGACAGGGGAGGACCCTCTGGAAACACCATATATTTT. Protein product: CAWSEKDRGGPSGNTIYF.

CDR3 nucleotides: TGCGCCAGCACCATACTAGCGGGGGGAAGCACAGATACGCAGTATTTT. It encodes CASTILAGGSTDTQYF. The chain joins TRBV5-1 to TRBJ2-3; 12 nucleotides match TRBD2. The J segment lost 0 bases and the V segment lost 6 bases, leaving 5 bases of the junction unmatched. The CDR3 consists of 16 residues. CDR1 and CDR2 from the germline V gene are SGHRS and YFSETQ.

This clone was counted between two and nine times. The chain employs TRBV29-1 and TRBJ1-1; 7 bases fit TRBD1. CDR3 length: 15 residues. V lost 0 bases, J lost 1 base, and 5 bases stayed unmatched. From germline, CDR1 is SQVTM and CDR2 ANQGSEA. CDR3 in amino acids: CSVEDPTGENTEAFF. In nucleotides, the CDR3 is TGCAGCGTTGAAGATCCCACAGGGGAGAACACTGAAGCTTTCTTT.

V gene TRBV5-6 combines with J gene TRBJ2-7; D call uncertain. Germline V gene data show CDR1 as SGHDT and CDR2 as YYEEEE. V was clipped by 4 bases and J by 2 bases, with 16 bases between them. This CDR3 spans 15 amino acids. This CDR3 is CASSPPTVRAYEQYF. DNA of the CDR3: TGTGCCAGCAGCCCCCCAACAGTGAGAGCCTACGAGCAGTACTTC.

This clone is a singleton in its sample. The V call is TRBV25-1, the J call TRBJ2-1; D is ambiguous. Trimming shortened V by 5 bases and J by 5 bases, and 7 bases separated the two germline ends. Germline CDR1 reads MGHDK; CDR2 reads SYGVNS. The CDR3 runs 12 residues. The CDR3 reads CASSLTDNEQFF. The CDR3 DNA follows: TGTGCCAGCAGTTTAACAGACAATGAGCAGTTCTTC.

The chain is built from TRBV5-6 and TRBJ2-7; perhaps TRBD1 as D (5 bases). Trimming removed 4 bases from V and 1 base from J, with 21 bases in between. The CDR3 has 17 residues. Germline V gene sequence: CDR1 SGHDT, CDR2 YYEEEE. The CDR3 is CASSPISGQGRSYEQYF. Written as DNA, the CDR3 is TGTGCCAGCAGCCCGATCTCGGGCCAGGGCCGTTCCTACGAGCAGTACTTC.

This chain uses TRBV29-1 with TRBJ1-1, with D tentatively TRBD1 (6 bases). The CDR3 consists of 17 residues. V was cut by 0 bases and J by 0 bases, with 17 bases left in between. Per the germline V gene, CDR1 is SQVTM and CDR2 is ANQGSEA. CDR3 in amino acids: CSVEENGDRLMNTEAFF. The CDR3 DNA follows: TGCAGCGTTGAAGAAAATGGAGACAGGTTGATGAACACTGAAGCTTTCTTT.

CDR3: CASRSDRAFNQPQHF. In nucleotides, the CDR3 is TGTGCCAGCAGATCCGACAGGGCCTTCAATCAGCCCCAGCATTTT. This sequence joins TRBV28 and TRBJ1-5, with 7 bases fitting TRBD1. With 6 bases clipped from V and 3 bases from J, the junction kept 8 bases outside the gene matches. In germline, CDR1 is MDHEN, CDR2 SYDVKM. The CDR3 sequence is 15 residues long.

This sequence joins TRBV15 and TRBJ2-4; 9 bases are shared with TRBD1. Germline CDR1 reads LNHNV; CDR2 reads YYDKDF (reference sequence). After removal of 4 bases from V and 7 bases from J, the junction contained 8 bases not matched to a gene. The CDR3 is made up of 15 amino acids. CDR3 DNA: TGTGCCACCAGCACCAACAGGGGGCGGCAGAACATTCAGTACTTC. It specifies CATSTNRGRQNIQYF.

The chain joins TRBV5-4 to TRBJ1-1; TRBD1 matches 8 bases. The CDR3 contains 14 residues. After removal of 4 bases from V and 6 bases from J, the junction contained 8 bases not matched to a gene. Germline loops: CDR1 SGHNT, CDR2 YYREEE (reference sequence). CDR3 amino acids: CASSGGRGPPEAFF. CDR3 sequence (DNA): TGTGCCAGCAGCGGGGGCAGGGGGCCTCCTGAAGCTTTCTTT.

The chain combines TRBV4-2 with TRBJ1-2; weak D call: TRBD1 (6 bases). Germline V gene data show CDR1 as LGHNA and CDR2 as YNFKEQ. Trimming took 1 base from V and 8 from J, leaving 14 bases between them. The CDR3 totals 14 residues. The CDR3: CASSQGTEDSGYTF. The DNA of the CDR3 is TGTGCCAGCAGCCAAGGGACAGAAGACTCCGGCTACACCTTC.

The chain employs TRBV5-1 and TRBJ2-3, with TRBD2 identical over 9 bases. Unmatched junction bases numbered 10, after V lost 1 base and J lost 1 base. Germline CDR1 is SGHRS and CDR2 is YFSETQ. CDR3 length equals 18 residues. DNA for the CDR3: TGCGCCAGCAGCTTGTTGGGACTAGCATCCTCTGGCACAGATACGCAGTATTTT. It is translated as CASSLLGLASSGTDTQYF. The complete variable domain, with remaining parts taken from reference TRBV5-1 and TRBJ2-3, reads KAGVTQTPRYLIKTRGQQVTLSCSPISGHRSVSWYQQTPGQGLQFLFEYFSETQRNKGNFPGRFSGRQFSNSRSEMNVSTLELGDSALYLCASSLLGLASSGTDTQYFGPGTRLTVL.

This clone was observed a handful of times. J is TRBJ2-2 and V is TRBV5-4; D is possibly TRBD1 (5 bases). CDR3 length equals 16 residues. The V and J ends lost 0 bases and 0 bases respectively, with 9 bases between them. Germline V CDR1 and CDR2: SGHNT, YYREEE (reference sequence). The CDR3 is CASSLVGAANTGELFF. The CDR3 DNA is TGTGCCAGCAGCTTGGTTGGGGCCGCGAACACCGGGGAGCTGTTTTTT. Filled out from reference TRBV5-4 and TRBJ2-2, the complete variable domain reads ETGVTQSPTHLIKTRGQQVTLRCSSQSGHNTVSWYQQALGQGPQFIFQYYREEENGRGNFPPRFSGLQFPNYSSELNVNALELDDSALYLCASSLVGAANTGELFFGEGSRLTVL.

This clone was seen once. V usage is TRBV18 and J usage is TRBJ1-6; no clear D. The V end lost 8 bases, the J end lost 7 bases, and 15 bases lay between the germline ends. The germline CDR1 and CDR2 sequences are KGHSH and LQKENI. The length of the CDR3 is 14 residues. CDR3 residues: CASRRDWLNSPLHF. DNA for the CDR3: TGTGCCAGCCGACGAGACTGGTTGAATTCACCCCTCCACTTT.

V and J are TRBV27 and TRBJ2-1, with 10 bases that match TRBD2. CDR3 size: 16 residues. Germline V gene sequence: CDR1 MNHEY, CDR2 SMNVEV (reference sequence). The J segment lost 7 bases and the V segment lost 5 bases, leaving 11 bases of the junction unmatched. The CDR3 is CASSTDSGTSANEQFF. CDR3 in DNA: TGTGCCAGCAGTACCGATTCCGGGACTAGCGCTAATGAGCAGTTCTTC.

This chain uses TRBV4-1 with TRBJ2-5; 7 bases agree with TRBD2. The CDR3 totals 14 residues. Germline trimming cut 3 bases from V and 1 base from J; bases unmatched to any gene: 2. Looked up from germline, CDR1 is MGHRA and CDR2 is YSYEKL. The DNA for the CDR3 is TGCGCCAGCAGCCAGGCTAGCGGCCAAGAGACCCAGTACTTC. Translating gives CASSQASGQETQYF.

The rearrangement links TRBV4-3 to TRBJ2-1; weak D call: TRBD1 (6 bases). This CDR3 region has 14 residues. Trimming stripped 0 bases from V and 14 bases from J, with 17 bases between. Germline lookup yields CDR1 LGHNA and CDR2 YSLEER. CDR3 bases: TGCGCCAGCAGCCAAGATTTTTCGGACAGAGGGAAGTTCTTC. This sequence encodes CASSQDFSDRGKFF.

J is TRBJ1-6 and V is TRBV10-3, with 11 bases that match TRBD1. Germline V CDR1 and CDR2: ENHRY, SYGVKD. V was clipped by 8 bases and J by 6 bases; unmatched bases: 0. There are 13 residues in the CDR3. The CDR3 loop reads CAIGQGANSPLHF. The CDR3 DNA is TGTGCCATCGGACAGGGGGCTAATTCACCCCTCCACTTT.